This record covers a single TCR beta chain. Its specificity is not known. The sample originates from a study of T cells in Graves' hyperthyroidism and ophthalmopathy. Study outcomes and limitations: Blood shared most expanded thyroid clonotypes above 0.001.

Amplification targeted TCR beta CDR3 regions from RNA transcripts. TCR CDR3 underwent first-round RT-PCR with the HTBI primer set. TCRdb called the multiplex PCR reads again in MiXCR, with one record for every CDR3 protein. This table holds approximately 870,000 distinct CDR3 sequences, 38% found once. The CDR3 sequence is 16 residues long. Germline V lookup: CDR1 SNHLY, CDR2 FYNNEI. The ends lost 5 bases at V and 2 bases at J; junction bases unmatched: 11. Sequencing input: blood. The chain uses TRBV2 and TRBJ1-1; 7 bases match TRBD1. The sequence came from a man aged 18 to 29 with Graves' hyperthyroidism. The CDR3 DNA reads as TGTGCCAGCAGTCGGACAGGAGAAAAGCCCAACACTGAAGCTTTCTTT. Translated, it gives CASSRTGEKPNTEAFF.